Below are 26 T cell receptor beta chains sequenced from a single sample in a study of CD8 T cells in ankylosing spondylitis. TCRdb fed the 5' RACE reads into MiXCR, producing one record per CDR3 protein. The sample lists 180,000 or so distinct CDR3 sequences, approximately 10% seen once, with roughly 28% in the top ten. Sequenced sample: blood, either unsorted or a sorted T cell fraction (not recorded which). All receptors come from a male donor with ankylosing spondylitis or in good health (not recorded which).

The chain is built from TRBV6-1 and TRBJ2-1, with 9 positions matching TRBD1. Losses at the gene ends were 6 bases for V and 10 bases for J; bases not matched to a gene: 7. This CDR3 is 13 amino acids long. Germline CDR1 is MNHNS and CDR2 is SASEGT. DNA for the CDR3: TGTGCCAGCAGCCGGACAGGGGACAGGGAGCAGTTCTTC. Residues: CASSRTGDREQFF.

A note on this clonotype: One base away lies a much larger clone, so this may be a sequencing read error. The gene calls are TRBV28 and TRBJ1-2, with D possibly TRBD1 on 6 matching bases. Germline V gives CDR1 MDHEN, CDR2 SYDVKM. The CDR3 has 15 amino acids. The V end lost 6 bases, the J end lost 2 bases, and 16 bases lay between the germline ends. The CDR3 is CASSPDRKSNYGYTF. The CDR3 DNA reads TGTGCCAGCAGCCCCGACAGGAAATCAAACTATGGCTACACCTTC.

Ten or more counts support this clonotype. The chain recombines TRBV3-1 with TRBJ1-2; TRBD1 might be the D (5 bases). The CDR3 runs 15 residues. V lost 0 bases and J 5 bases, leaving 13 bases between the germline ends. Germline lookup yields CDR1 LGHDT and CDR2 YNNKEL (reference sequence). The CDR3 here is CASSQDPDSPYGYTF. DNA for the CDR3: TGTGCCAGCAGCCAAGACCCCGACAGCCCTTATGGCTACACCTTC.

This clonotype came up many times. The rearrangement links TRBV5-1 to TRBJ2-3, with D possibly TRBD2 on 6 matching bases. V was cut by 0 bases and J by 4 bases, with 9 bases left in between. CDR3 length equals 14 residues. Germline lookup yields CDR1 SGHRS and CDR2 YFSETQ. The chain's CDR3 is CASSLGLASDTQYF. CDR3 DNA sequence: TGCGCCAGCAGCTTGGGGCTAGCGTCAGATACGCAGTATTTT.

The sample holds many counts of this clonotype. The V call is TRBV12-3 or TRBV12-4, the J call TRBJ2-5, with D unclear. Trimming left V 3 bases short and J 3 bases short, with 8 bases between. The length of the CDR3 is 13 residues. DNA of the CDR3: TGTGCCAGCAGTTTCTTGCAGAAAGAGACCCAGTACTTC. Protein product: CASSFLQKETQYF.

The rearrangement uses TRBV20-1 and TRBJ2-2; the match to TRBD1 covers 7 bases. CDR1 is DFQATT, CDR2 SNEGSKA, per germline (reference sequence). The CDR3 has 12 amino acids. The CDR3 DNA reads TGCAGGGCAGCAGGGGGAACCGGGGAGCTGTTTTTT. Its translation: CRAAGGTGELFF.

This chain connects TRBV6-5 to TRBJ2-2; 10 bases fit TRBD1. The CDR3 runs 16 residues. CDR1 and CDR2 (germline): MNHEY, SVGAGI. V dropped 0 bases and J dropped 7; count of bases not matched to a gene: 5. The CDR3 DNA sequence: TGTGCCAGCAGTTACTCGGGACAGGGGTTTTACGGGGAGCTGTTTTTT. It yields the protein CASSYSGQGFYGELFF.

This clonotype has ten or more counts. The V gene is TRBV25-1, the J gene TRBJ2-2, with TRBD1 identical over 7 bases. V shed 0 bases and J 6 bases; nucleotides not matched to a gene: 7. CDR3 length: 16 residues. From germline, CDR1 is MGHDK and CDR2 SYGVNS. CDR3 in amino acids: CASSEYRRGYPGELFF. CDR3 in DNA: TGTGCCAGCAGTGAATACCGCAGGGGGTACCCCGGGGAGCTGTTTTTT.

Many counts were recorded for this clonotype. The chain has TRBV9 and TRBJ2-7; TRBD1 matches at 8 bases. The ends lost 4 bases at V and 7 bases at J; junction bases unmatched: 10. CDR1 is SGDLS, CDR2 YYNGEE, per germline. This CDR3 has 14 residues. CDR3 sequence reads: CASSSTQGAREQYF. CDR3 DNA: TGTGCCAGCAGCTCGACCCAGGGGGCAAGGGAGCAGTACTTC. Drawing the rest from reference TRBV9 and TRBJ2-7, the complete variable domain is DSGVTQTPKHLITATGQRVTLRCSPRSGDLSVYWYQQSLDQGLQFLIQYYNGEERAKGNILERFSAQQFPDLHSELNLSSLELGDSALYFCASSSTQGAREQYFGPGTRLTVT.

In this sample, this clonotype turned up many times. The rearrangement links TRBV27 to TRBJ1-2; possible D gene TRBD1, 5 bases. V shed 4 bases and J shed 4 bases, with 16 bases lying between them. Germline CDR1 reads MNHEY; CDR2 reads SMNVEV (reference sequence). The CDR3 extends over 15 amino acids. This CDR3 reads CASSSLNLDSYGYTF. CDR3 DNA sequence: TGTGCCAGCAGTTCCCTTAACCTCGACAGCTATGGCTACACCTTC.

The chain is built from TRBV27 and TRBJ1-6; TRBD1 agrees at 8 bases. V trimming: 6 bases; J trimming: 10 bases; junction bases outside the gene matches: 11. The CDR3 loop spans 15 amino acids. The germline gives CDR1 MNHEY, CDR2 SMNVEV (reference sequence). The CDR3 reads CASRPVDRGNSPLHF. CDR3 sequence (DNA): TGTGCCAGCAGACCCGTCGACAGGGGAAACTCACCCCTCCACTTT.

This clonotype came up many times. This chain links TRBV29-1 with TRBJ2-7; possible D gene TRBD1, 6 bases. CDR1 is SQVTM and CDR2 is ANQGSEA in the germline V gene. This CDR3 contains 14 residues. The ends were cut back, 0 bases at V and 4 bases at J, with 13 bases in the middle. This CDR3 reads CSVEDAGAYYEQYF. CDR3 sequence (DNA): TGCAGCGTTGAAGATGCAGGGGCCTATTACGAGCAGTACTTC.

This clonotype was picked up many times. The chain employs TRBV19 and TRBJ2-1, with D uncertain. This CDR3 has 14 residues. V was cut by 4 bases and J by 5 bases, with 12 bases left in between. Germline values: CDR1 LNHDA, CDR2 SQIVND (reference sequence). The CDR3 bases are TGTGCCAGTAGTAACCTAGGCGGAAACAATGAGCAGTTCTTC. It yields the protein CASSNLGGNNEQFF.

This clonotype was detected a few times. In nucleotides, the CDR3 is TGTGCCAGCGGCCCGGTCATGAACACTGAAGCTTTCTTT. Amino acid sequence: CASGPVMNTEAFF. The genes are TRBV18 and TRBJ1-1; D gene ambiguous. CDR3 length: 13 residues. Trimming took 8 bases from V and 0 from J, leaving 10 bases between them. The germline gives CDR1 KGHSH, CDR2 LQKENI.

V and J are TRBV6-5 and TRBJ2-1; the match to TRBD2 covers 10 bases. The CDR3 spans 15 residues. The ends lost 4 bases at V and 7 bases at J; junction bases unmatched: 7. The V gene's germline CDR1 is MNHEY and CDR2 SVGAGI. As DNA, the CDR3 is TGTGCCAGCAGTTGGGAAGCGGGAGGGAGGAATGAGCAGTTCTTC. Its translation: CASSWEAGGRNEQFF.

This clonotype was detected many times. V is TRBV12-3 or TRBV12-4 and J is TRBJ2-1; D not resolved. The CDR3 has 11 residues. Trimming left V 3 bases short and J 9 bases short, with 6 bases between. CDR3 in amino acids: CASSLRFEQFF. CDR3 bases: TGTGCCAGCAGTTTGAGGTTTGAGCAGTTCTTC.

In this sample, this clonotype turned up many times. This sequence joins TRBV10-3 and TRBJ2-7; 10 bases line up with TRBD1. Looked up from germline, CDR1 is ENHRY and CDR2 is SYGVKD. V was clipped by 6 bases and J by 1 base; unmatched bases: 9. The CDR3 has 16 amino acids. The CDR3, as DNA: TGTGCCATCAGGAGCACCGGGACAGGGGAATCCTACGAGCAGTACTTC. Its translation: CAIRSTGTGESYEQYF.

This clonotype was counted a few times. V gene TRBV7-2 combines with J gene TRBJ1-6; 7 positions match TRBD1. J was trimmed by 8 bases and V by 5 bases; bases with no gene match: 6. The germline V gene has CDR1 SGHTA and CDR2 FQGNSA. This CDR3 has 14 residues. The CDR3 region has the DNA TGTGCCAGCAGCGACAGGGCAACTTATTCACCCCTCCACTTT. It encodes CASSDRATYSPLHF.

This clonotype showed up many times. The rearrangement links TRBV27 to TRBJ2-5; 9 bases agree with TRBD2. The germline V gene has CDR1 MNHEY and CDR2 SMNVEV (reference sequence). CDR3 length equals 18 residues. J was trimmed by 2 bases and V by 4 bases; bases with no gene match: 14. For the CDR3, the DNA is TGTGCCAGCAGTTCGTTGACTAGCGGCCGAGGGTCTCAAGAGACCCAGTACTTC. Protein: CASSSLTSGRGSQETQYF.

At least ten counts were recorded for this clonotype. The chain combines TRBV12-3 or TRBV12-4 with TRBJ2-3, with D hard to call. This CDR3 has 17 residues. Deletions cut 6 bases from V and 1 base from J, with 20 bases between. CDR3 region: CASSLFGGVGGTDTQYF. CDR3 bases: TGTGCCAGCAGCTTATTTGGTGGGGTAGGCGGCACAGATACGCAGTATTTT.

CDR3 nucleotide sequence: TGTGCCAGCAGTTATCTAGCGGGAGAAGAGACCCAGTACTTC. This translates into CASSYLAGEETQYF. The rearrangement uses TRBV6-5 and TRBJ2-5; 10 nucleotides agree with TRBD2. CDR3 size: 14 residues. V shed 3 bases and J 3 bases; nucleotides not matched to a gene: 1. Germline assignment: CDR1 MNHEY and CDR2 SVGAGI.

CDR3 residues: CASSSLASDAGELFF. The CDR3 DNA reads as TGCGCCAGCAGCTCCCTGGCTAGTGACGCCGGGGAGCTGTTTTTT. V usage is TRBV5-1 and J usage is TRBJ2-2; D gene ambiguous. The V and J ends lost 3 bases and 6 bases respectively, with 15 bases between them. CDR1 is SGHRS and CDR2 is YFSETQ in the germline V gene. The CDR3 is 15 amino acids.

The table lists this clonotype with many counts. The V call is TRBV6-2 or TRBV6-3, the J call TRBJ2-1, with TRBD2 matching over 7 bases. The CDR3 length is 17 residues. Unmatched junction bases numbered 10, after V lost 2 bases and J lost 3 bases. Germline V gene sequence: CDR1 MNHEY, CDR2 SVGEGT. Here the CDR3 DNA reads TGTGCCAGCAGTTACCTCCGTCGGGGCGGGGGCTACAATGAGCAGTTCTTC. This encodes CASSYLRRGGGYNEQFF.

This clonotype occurred many times. CDR3 sequence: CSVLQGAGGEQYF. The CDR3 nucleotides are TGCAGCGTCCTTCAGGGGGCGGGCGGCGAGCAGTACTTC. The J gene is TRBJ2-7, the V gene TRBV29-1, with 8 bases matching TRBD1. Germline V gene lookup returns CDR1 SQVTM and CDR2 ANQGSEA. After removal of 6 bases from V and 6 bases from J, the junction contained 10 bases not matched to a gene. There are 13 residues in the CDR3.

This clonotype was seen a few times. The chain has TRBV11-2 and TRBJ2-3; D is unresolved. V gave up 5 bases and J gave up 1 base, with 13 bases separating them. The CDR3 has 15 amino acids. Germline V gene sequence: CDR1 SGHAT, CDR2 FQNNGV. In DNA, the CDR3 is TGTGCCAGCAGCATCTTGCCGGTTCGCACAGATACGCAGTATTTT. Its protein is CASSILPVRTDTQYF.

This clonotype has a count of ten or more. The CDR3 DNA is TGTGCCAGCAGTTTTGGCGGGAGTGTCTCCTACAATGAGCAGTTCTTC. It codes for CASSFGGSVSYNEQFF. The chain employs TRBV12-3 or TRBV12-4 and TRBJ2-1; 7 nucleotides match TRBD2. J gave up 0 bases and V 3 bases, and 5 bases lay outside the gene matches. CDR3 size: 16 residues.